The clone carrying this TCR beta chain has ten or more counts. Antigen specificity is unknown. CDR1 is LGHNA, CDR2 YSLEER, per germline. The CDR3 covers 14 residues. Trimming pared 5 bases from V and 2 bases from J, leaving 12 bases between. These data originate in a study of neurological immune-mediated disorders. Study information: Of the approximately 34 patients with multiple sclerosis, some 31 had relapsing-remitting MS, whereas the remaining 3 had secondary progressive MS.

Study findings and constraints: No expanded-clone CDR3 amino acid sequence recurred across subjects, suggesting private TCR-beta repertoires. One cluster of related CDR3 sequences contained, by phylogenetic grouping, the repertoires of 18 of 34 multiple sclerosis patients and formed a possible signature.

TCRdb reanalysed the 5' RACE reads using MiXCR and keeps one entry per CDR3 protein. The sample has more than 45,000 distinct CDR3 sequences; under 3% are singletons. The source of this sequence is a middle-aged man with multiple sclerosis. The gene calls are TRBV4-3 and TRBJ2-5; no reliable D call. The sequencing input was PBMCs. The CDR3 DNA reads TGCGCCAGCAGCAGAACCTGGCAGCAAGAGACCCAGTACTTC. Protein: CASSRTWQQETQYF.